The clone carrying this T cell receptor beta chain was seen ten or more times. Amplified TCR beta CDR3 regions came from RNA transcripts. HTBI primers were employed in a first-round RT-PCR of the TCR CDR3. TCRdb re-called the multiplex PCR reads through MiXCR, storing one row per CDR3 protein. This sample carries 600,000 or so distinct CDR3 sequences, about 14% of them seen once, and the ten largest clones take approximately 13%. Thyroid ultrasound, orbital computed tomography, clinical symptoms, and serum thyroxine and TRAb underpinned diagnoses. Using less than 12 ml of fresh peripheral blood, PBMCs were prepared. The CDR3 spans 16 residues. V was pared by 6 bases and J by 4 bases, with 20 bases between. Germline CDR1 is MDHEN and CDR2 is SYDVKM. This entry belongs to a study of T cells in Graves' hyperthyroidism and ophthalmopathy.

This clonotype was obtained from a woman aged 45-60 years with Graves' ophthalmopathy. This chain uses TRBV28 with TRBJ2-3, with D possibly being TRBD2 (7 bases). Sequenced sample: blood. The CDR3 nucleotides read TGTGCCAGCAGCTCCCTCGGGGGGCTGGGGGCAGATACGCAGTATTTT. Translated, it gives CASSSLGGLGADTQYF.